The sequence of this T cell receptor beta chain was determined in a study of blood T cell repertoires in COVID-19. The germline V and J ends were trimmed by 8 bases and 2 bases, with 13 bases remaining between them. This CDR3 spans 14 amino acids. CDR1 and CDR2 (germline): SGHNT, YENEEA. In Seattle, patients joined the study during active infection and were tracked longitudinally. Original processing methods: Estimation of nucleated cell counts was performed using reference gene primer amplification. Clones were read by immunoSEQ multiplex PCR, and TCRdb kept only the in-frame ones, dropping some. V, J and clone size derive from that table, while D and trimming were established from the DNA sequence. The repertoire holds approximately 240,000 clones, approximately 83% seen once, with about 1.3% in the top ten.

The V gene is TRBV11-3, the J gene TRBJ2-1; tentatively, D is TRBD1 (6 bases). The receptor comes from a woman in her twenties or thirties with COVID-19, enrolled during active disease. The sequencing sample was made of peripheral blood. The CDR3 protein is CASQDSLTYNEQFF. CDR3 sequence (DNA): TGTGCCAGCCAGGACAGTCTTACCTACAATGAGCAGTTCTTC.